This TCR beta chain was observed in a study of T cell responses to AZD1222 COVID-19 vaccine. The CDR3 totals 15 residues. Trimming left V 6 bases short and J 3 bases short, with 18 bases between. CDR1 and CDR2 from the germline V gene are MNHEY and SVGEGT. Study observations and caveats: Unmutated variant regions reportedly attract nearly half of all spike-specific TCRs. Baseline seropositives among AZD1222 recipients totaled only five or six. After two AZD1222 doses, spike-specific TCR breadth and depth rose versus day 0. The donor cohort was predominantly white British with a female majority, and clonal diversity may have been underestimated.

Sequencing used immunoSEQ multiplex PCR; TCRdb keeps in-frame clones, though not all of them. The table records approximately 190,000 clones, around 94% of them present only once. This clone was observed a single time. The target antigen is unknown. The clonotype comes from an adult who received the MenACWY meningococcal vaccine as a control. The sequenced sample was peripheral blood, obtained 28 days after the second dose of the MenACWY control vaccine. The chain has TRBV6-2 or TRBV6-3 and TRBJ2-7; D possibly corresponds to TRBD1 (7 bases). The CDR3: CASSPDREVVYEQYF. The CDR3, as DNA: TGTGCCAGCAGCCCCGACAGGGAGGTCGTCTACGAGCAGTACTTC.